One sample yielded the 27 T cell receptor beta chains listed below, sequenced in a study of CD8+CD57+ T cells in acquired aplastic anemia. Previously, flow cytometry had revealed CD8+CD57+ cell expansion in the patients chosen for sequencing. Genomic DNA acted as the template from which TCR beta VDJ combination and CDR3 sequence profiling were carried out. Using its own MiXCR run on the reads, TCRdb lists one record per CDR3 protein. The data show about half a million distinct CDR3 sequences, under 40% seen once. The sequencing sample was made of sorted CD4+, CD8+, or CD8+CD57+ T cells (not recorded which) from PBMCs. These receptors were taken from a human donor with aplastic anemia.

In regard to this clonotype: This may be a read error: a much more frequent sequence differs by one nucleotide. The V gene is TRBV20-1, the J gene TRBJ1-2, with 7 bases aligning to TRBD1. Per the germline V gene, CDR1 is DFQATT and CDR2 is SNEGSKA (reference sequence). The CDR3 contains 16 residues. The CDR3 spells CSASRDSSISNHGYTF. CDR3 nucleotides: TGCAGTGCCAGTCGGGACAGCTCTATCTCTAACCATGGCTACACCTTC.

V and J are TRBV30 and TRBJ1-6; D is unclear. This CDR3 has 15 amino acids. Germline V gene data show CDR1 as GTSNPN and CDR2 as SVGIG (reference sequence). The germline V and J ends were trimmed by 0 bases and 7 bases, with 13 bases remaining between them. CDR3 nucleotides: TGTGCCTGGAGTGTACTTCTCCAGGTGAATTCACCCCTCCACTTT. Its translation is CAWSVLLQVNSPLHF.

The table lists this clonotype with many counts. The V gene is TRBV15, the J gene TRBJ2-3; 9 bases match TRBD1. Germline-derived CDR1 and CDR2 are LNHNV and YYDKDF (reference sequence). V shed 0 bases, J shed 7 bases, and the junction held 5 bases outside the gene matches. The CDR3 is 15 amino acids. The CDR3 sequence: CATSRDRDRVNTQYF. The DNA of the CDR3 is TGTGCCACCAGCAGAGACCGGGACAGGGTTAATACGCAGTATTTT.

This clonotype was recorded many times. The chain links TRBV6-1 to TRBJ2-7; D possibly corresponds to TRBD2 (7 bases). The germline gives CDR1 MNHNS, CDR2 SASEGT. CDR3 length: 14 residues. The V end lost 8 bases, the J end lost 3 bases, and 17 bases lay between the germline ends. CDR3 sequence reads: CASGGAGQIYEQYF. The DNA for the CDR3 is TGTGCCAGCGGGGGGGCAGGGCAGATCTACGAGCAGTACTTC.

This clonotype was seen ten or more times. This chain links TRBV2 with TRBJ1-1; TRBD1 matches at 9 bases. The CDR3 runs 15 residues. Germline V gene data show CDR1 as SNHLY and CDR2 as FYNNEI. V dropped 4 bases and J dropped 0; count of bases not matched to a gene: 3. The CDR3 reads CASSVDRGMNTEAFF. The CDR3, as DNA: TGTGCCAGCAGTGTGGACAGGGGCATGAACACTGAAGCTTTCTTT.

Details on this clonotype: Given a much more abundant clone one base away, this may be a read error. The gene calls are TRBV20-1 and TRBJ1-5; D not resolved. Trimming shortened V by 6 bases and J by 6 bases, and 21 bases separated the two germline ends. CDR3 length: 15 residues. Germline V CDR1 and CDR2: DFQATT, SNEGSKA (reference sequence). Here the CDR3 DNA reads TGCAGTGCCCCACTGGGGATAGCCCAAGGTCAGCCCCAGCATTTT. It yields the protein CSAPLGIAQGQPQHF.

Many counts were recorded for this clonotype. V usage is TRBV7-9 and J usage is TRBJ1-2; D might be TRBD1 (5 bases). The length of the CDR3 is 13 residues. V shed 11 bases and J shed 4 bases, with 17 bases lying between them. The V gene's germline CDR1 is SEHNR and CDR2 FQNEAQ (reference sequence). The CDR3 reads CAGRRGAGYGYTF. Written as DNA, the CDR3 is TGTGCCGGTAGGCGGGGCGCAGGCTATGGCTACACCTTC. Full variable domain (remainder filled in from reference TRBV7-9 and TRBJ1-2): DTGVSQNPRHKITKRGQNVTFRCDPISEHNRLYWYRQTLGQGPEFLTYFQNEAQLEKSRLLSDRFSAERPKGSFSTLEIQRTEQGDSAMYLCAGRRGAGYGYTFGSGTRLTVV.

This clonotype was recorded a few times. It may be a read error: a sequence one base away is much more abundant. The V gene is TRBV9, the J gene TRBJ1-6; 9 bases are shared with TRBD1. This CDR3 contains 14 residues. V was clipped by 4 bases and J by 10 bases; unmatched bases: 6. Germline V gene sequence: CDR1 SGDLS, CDR2 YYNGEE. This CDR3 reads CASSPTGGESPLHF. Written as DNA, the CDR3 is TGTGCCAGCAGCCCAACAGGGGGCGAATCACCCCTCCACTTT. Full variable domain (remainder filled in from reference TRBV9 and TRBJ1-6): DSGVTQTPKHLITATGQRVTLRCSPRSGDLSVYWYQQSLDQGLQFLIQYYNGEERAKGNILERFSAQQFPDLHSELNLSSLELGDSALYFCASSPTGGESPLHFGNGTRLTVT.

There are many counts of this clonotype. This chain joins TRBV15 and TRBJ1-4; 7 bases are a match to TRBD1. The trim removed 0 bases at V and 8 bases at J, leaving 6 bases unmatched. The CDR3 extends over 15 amino acids. CDR1 is LNHNV and CDR2 is YYDKDF in the germline V gene (reference sequence). The CDR3 spells CATSRDYRGGEKLFF. CDR3 DNA: TGTGCCACCAGCAGAGATTACAGGGGCGGGGAAAAACTGTTTTTT.

This chain joins TRBV2 and TRBJ2-6; D remains ambiguous. This CDR3 is 12 amino acids long. Germline-derived CDR1 and CDR2 are SNHLY and FYNNEI. Trimming removed 4 bases at V and 3 bases at J, with 1 base between. The CDR3 DNA reads as TGTGCCAGCAGTGTTGGGGCCAACGTCCTGACTTTC. This sequence encodes CASSVGANVLTF.

A few counts support this clonotype. The gene calls are TRBV11-2 and TRBJ2-3; perhaps TRBD2 as D (6 bases). V was pared by 4 bases and J by 1 base, with 18 bases between. Per germline, CDR1 SGHAT and CDR2 FQNNGV. The CDR3 has 17 residues. CDR3 nucleotides: TGTGCCAGCAGCTCCATCTGGCGGGATTTGGGCACAGATACGCAGTATTTT. Its translation: CASSSIWRDLGTDTQYF.

The genes are TRBV29-1 and TRBJ1-6; the match to TRBD1 covers 7 bases. The CDR3 runs to 14 residues. V trimming: 6 bases; J trimming: 9 bases; junction bases outside the gene matches: 11. CDR1 is SQVTM, CDR2 ANQGSEA, per germline. CDR3: CSVPTGQIRSPLHF. The CDR3, as DNA: TGCAGCGTCCCGACAGGGCAAATTCGTTCACCCCTCCACTTT.

Many counts were recorded for this clonotype. V is TRBV10-3 and J is TRBJ1-2; D might be TRBD1 (5 bases). In germline, CDR1 is ENHRY, CDR2 SYGVKD. V shed 5 bases and J shed 6 bases, with 7 bases lying between them. The CDR3 totals 11 residues. CDR3 protein: CAISSGNGYTF. In DNA form, the CDR3 reads TGTGCCATCAGTTCAGGGAATGGCTACACCTTC.

This clonotype was counted at least ten times. The rearrangement uses TRBV20-1 and TRBJ1-2; no definite D call. V dropped 5 bases and J dropped 5 bases, with 12 bases sitting between them. CDR1 and CDR2 from the germline V gene are DFQATT and SNEGSKA (reference sequence). There are 12 residues in the CDR3. As DNA, the CDR3 is TGCAGTGCTGTATGGACCTCGTATGGCTACACCTTC. As protein: CSAVWTSYGYTF.

This clonotype was recorded many times. The chain recombines TRBV19 with TRBJ2-4; D perhaps matches TRBD1 (7 bases). V was trimmed by 5 bases and J by 3 bases, leaving 14 bases between them. Germline values: CDR1 LNHDA, CDR2 SQIVND (reference sequence). The CDR3 is 15 residues long. The DNA for the CDR3 is TGTGCCAGTAGTCAGCGACAGGGAGGCAAAAACATTCAGTACTTC. Amino acid sequence: CASSQRQGGKNIQYF.

This clonotype appeared a few times. The chain links TRBV25-1 to TRBJ2-7; 7 bases line up with TRBD1. CDR3 size: 17 residues. V lost 2 bases to trimming and J lost 2 bases; unmatched junction nucleotides: 12. CDR1 is MGHDK, CDR2 SYGVNS, per germline. The CDR3 here is CASSEGWGGTAAYEQYF. The CDR3 region has the DNA TGTGCCAGCAGTGAAGGTTGGGGTGGGACAGCGGCCTACGAGCAGTACTTC.

This clonotype has a count of ten or more. The genes are TRBV7-2 and TRBJ1-5; D unresolved. Germline V gene lookup returns CDR1 SGHTA and CDR2 FQGNSA. The length of the CDR3 is 15 residues. V gave up 0 bases and J gave up 2 bases, with 8 bases separating them. The CDR3 DNA reads as TGTGCCAGCAGCTTAGCGGCAGGCGGCAATCAGCCCCAGCATTTT. Amino acid sequence: CASSLAAGGNQPQHF.

Many counts were recorded for this clonotype. The chain is built from TRBV24-1 and TRBJ2-3; 9 nucleotides agree with TRBD2. The germline gives CDR1 KGHDR, CDR2 SFDVKD. The J segment lost 0 bases and the V segment lost 12 bases, leaving 0 bases of the junction unmatched. CDR3 length: 12 residues. The CDR3 DNA follows: TGTGCCGCGGGGGGGAGCACAGATACGCAGTATTTT. Protein: CAAGGSTDTQYF.

This clonotype has at least ten counts. The rearrangement uses TRBV7-2 and TRBJ2-5; D is possibly TRBD2 (7 bases). Germline V CDR1 and CDR2: SGHTA, FQGNSA. CDR3 size: 14 residues. The V gene lost 3 bases and the J gene lost 4 bases, with 12 bases spanning the gap. CDR3 in amino acids: CASSLRGGGETQYF. As DNA, the CDR3 is TGTGCCAGCAGCTTGAGGGGGGGAGGAGAGACCCAGTACTTC. Combining the CDR3 with reference TRBV7-2 and TRBJ2-5 gives the whole variable domain GAGVSQSPSNKVTEKGKDVELRCDPISGHTALYWYRQSLGQGLEFLIYFQGNSAPDKSGLPSDRFSAERTGGSVSTLTIQRTQQEDSAVYLCASSLRGGGETQYFGPGTRLLVL.

This clonotype was detected many times. The chain recombines TRBV19 with TRBJ1-2; 11 bases line up with TRBD1. Germline CDR1 and CDR2: LNHDA and SQIVND (reference sequence). The V gene end was trimmed by 4 bases and the J gene end by 7 bases; junction bases not matched to a gene: 8. This CDR3 contains 15 residues. CDR3: CASSTTGTGGSGYTF. As DNA, the CDR3 is TGTGCCAGTAGTACCACCGGGACAGGGGGATCTGGCTACACCTTC.

The chain couples TRBV11-3 to TRBJ1-3; possibly TRBD1 for D (6 bases). Germline lookup yields CDR1 SGHNT and CDR2 YENEEA. V was shortened by 5 bases and J by 2 bases, with 10 bases between the two germline ends. The CDR3 is made up of 14 amino acids. For the CDR3, the DNA is TGTGCCAGCAGCCCGGACAGCGCTGGAAACACCATATATTTT. Its translation is CASSPDSAGNTIYF.

This clonotype was seen many times. The chain joins TRBV24-1 to TRBJ2-1; D might be TRBD1 (6 bases). The CDR3 sequence is 16 residues long. Germline V CDR1 and CDR2: KGHDR, SFDVKD. V shed 0 bases and J shed 7 bases, with 15 bases lying between them. The CDR3 nucleotides read TGTGCCACCAGTGATTTGTACAGGGCCCCTTTGAATGAGCAGTTCTTC. This gives the protein CATSDLYRAPLNEQFF.

The genes are TRBV9 and TRBJ2-2, with 13 bases aligning to TRBD2. The CDR3 has 15 amino acids. V was pared by 3 bases and J by 6 bases, with 2 bases of the junction left unmatched. Germline V gene data show CDR1 as SGDLS and CDR2 as YYNGEE. The CDR3 reads CASSGTSGSAGELFF. The CDR3 DNA sequence: TGTGCCAGCAGCGGGACTAGCGGGAGTGCCGGGGAGCTGTTTTTT.

Only a few counts were recorded for this clonotype. The chain uses TRBV6-5 and TRBJ2-7, with 10 bases identical to TRBD2. There are 14 residues in the CDR3. The V gene's germline CDR1 is MNHEY and CDR2 SVGAGI. The ends lost 4 bases at V and 8 bases at J; junction bases unmatched: 8. CDR3: CASSWTSGEGKQYF. CDR3 sequence (DNA): TGTGCCAGCAGTTGGACTAGCGGAGAGGGGAAGCAGTACTTC.

This clonotype came up many times. V is TRBV2 and J is TRBJ1-3, with D uncertain. The CDR3 loop spans 15 amino acids. Germline V gene sequence: CDR1 SNHLY, CDR2 FYNNEI. Trimming took 5 bases from V and 0 from J, leaving 11 bases between them. CDR3 protein: CASSLDRNSGNTIYF. CDR3 in DNA: TGTGCCAGCAGTCTGGACCGAAACTCTGGAAACACCATATATTTT.

In this sample, this clonotype turned up many times. The chain uses TRBV14 and TRBJ2-3, with D uncertain. The germline V and J ends were trimmed by 1 base and 4 bases, with 6 bases remaining between them. CDR3 length: 13 residues. CDR1 and CDR2 (germline): SGHDN, FVKESK. The CDR3 protein is CASSQVRADTQYF. The CDR3 DNA follows: TGTGCCAGCAGCCAAGTTCGGGCAGATACGCAGTATTTT.

In this sample, this clonotype turned up a few times. This chain links TRBV12-3 or TRBV12-4 with TRBJ2-1; TRBD1 aligns across 12 bases. The V gene end was trimmed by 5 bases and the J gene end by 6 bases; junction bases not matched to a gene: 17. The CDR3 is 19 residues long. CDR3: CASSLRDRGRFGPLNEQFF. The CDR3 DNA follows: TGTGCCAGCAGTCTCCGGGACAGGGGGCGATTTGGCCCCCTCAATGAGCAGTTCTTC.